A selection of T cell receptor beta chains follows, all from one sample in a study of OX40 agonist ivuxolimab in advanced cancers. TCRdb's table, derived via immunoSEQ multiplex PCR, lists solely in-frame clones and lacks some. The sample has 55,000 to 75,000 clones, roughly nine tenths seen once. The source was CD4+ or CD8+ T cells sorted from blood, collected in a trial of the OX40 agonist ivuxolimab. Receptors were obtained from an adult with an advanced solid tumor such as melanoma, head and neck, liver or kidney cancer. Each CDR3 is given with its conserved first and last residue. Each record gives: D gene, V gene, CDR3 length, J gene, clone size, CDR3 protein, CDR3 DNA. The D gene is left open where the match is weak. Expanded clones are given a class, and other clones once, few, many or no size at all.

D gene: TRBD2; V gene: TRBV11-2; CDR3 length: 14; J gene: TRBJ2-3; clone size: .; CDR3 protein: CASSLSLAENTQYF; CDR3 DNA: TGTGCCAGCAGCTTATCCCTAGCGGAGAATACGCAGTATTTT
D gene: .; V gene: TRBV27; CDR3 length: 14; J gene: TRBJ1-3; clone size: .; CDR3 protein: CLYKGGAKGNTIYF; CDR3 DNA: TGTCTCTATAAAGGGGGGGCGAAAGGAAACACCATATATTTT
D gene: TRBD1; V gene: TRBV7-2; CDR3 length: 15; J gene: TRBJ2-7; clone size: .; CDR3 protein: CASSLRTGIAYEQYF; CDR3 DNA: TGTGCCAGCAGCTTACGGACAGGAATTGCCTACGAGCAGTACTTC
D gene: TRBD1; V gene: TRBV6-5; CDR3 length: 15; J gene: TRBJ1-6; clone size: .; CDR3 protein: CASKKDRGLSSPLHF; CDR3 DNA: TGTGCCAGCAAGAAAGACAGGGGGCTTTCTTCACCCCTCCACTTT
D gene: TRBD1; V gene: TRBV7-2; CDR3 length: 16; J gene: TRBJ2-5; clone size: once; CDR3 protein: CASSLSPGRGFETQYF; CDR3 DNA: TGTGCCAGCAGCTTATCCCCCGGCAGGGGGTTCGAGACCCAGTACTTC
D gene: .; V gene: TRBV27; CDR3 length: 13; J gene: TRBJ2-7; clone size: .; CDR3 protein: CASSLSPQGAQYF; CDR3 DNA: TGTGCCAGCAGTTTGTCCCCACAGGGCGCGCAGTACTTC
D gene: TRBD1; V gene: TRBV6-5; CDR3 length: 15; J gene: TRBJ1-6; clone size: .; CDR3 protein: CASSTRQGAFSPLHF; CDR3 DNA: TGTGCCAGCAGTACTCGACAGGGGGCGTTTTCACCCCTCCACTTT
D gene: .; V gene: TRBV7-2; CDR3 length: 16; J gene: TRBJ2-1; clone size: once; CDR3 protein: CASSRRANGGYNEQFF; CDR3 DNA: TGTGCCAGCAGCCGCCGGGCGAATGGCGGCTACAATGAGCAGTTCTTC
D gene: TRBD1; V gene: TRBV20-1; CDR3 length: 11; J gene: TRBJ2-7; clone size: .; CDR3 protein: CSARQGYEQYF; CDR3 DNA: TGCAGTGCTCGACAGGGCTACGAGCAGTACTTC
D gene: TRBD1; V gene: TRBV5-1; CDR3 length: 17; J gene: TRBJ1-6; clone size: .; CDR3 protein: CASSSLGTGASNSPLHF; CDR3 DNA: TGCGCCAGCAGCTCCCTTGGGACAGGGGCCTCTAATTCACCCCTCCACTTT
D gene: .; V gene: TRBV25-1; CDR3 length: 15; J gene: TRBJ1-3; clone size: .; CDR3 protein: CASSESRNSGNTIYF; CDR3 DNA: TGTGCCAGCAGTGAATCACGGAACTCTGGAAACACCATATATTTT
D gene: .; V gene: TRBV18; CDR3 length: 15; J gene: TRBJ2-2; clone size: .; CDR3 protein: CASSPPSRMAGELFF; CDR3 DNA: TGTGCCAGCTCACCCCCGTCGAGAATGGCCGGGGAGCTGTTTTTT
D gene: .; V gene: TRBV6-4; CDR3 length: 17; J gene: TRBJ2-1; clone size: .; CDR3 protein: CASSVQPGMGSYNEQFF; CDR3 DNA: TGTGCCAGCAGTGTCCAACCCGGAATGGGGTCCTACAATGAGCAGTTCTTC
D gene: TRBD1; V gene: TRBV10-2; CDR3 length: 13; J gene: TRBJ1-1; clone size: .; CDR3 protein: CASSGQGRTEAFF; CDR3 DNA: TGCGCCAGCAGTGGACAGGGTCGGACTGAAGCTTTCTTT
D gene: .; V gene: TRBV9; CDR3 length: 14; J gene: TRBJ1-4; clone size: .; CDR3 protein: CASSVGGNNEKLFF; CDR3 DNA: TGTGCCAGCAGCGTTGGGGGAAACAATGAAAAACTGTTTTTT
D gene: .; V gene: TRBV2; CDR3 length: 14; J gene: TRBJ2-5; clone size: .; CDR3 protein: CASSDSSVQETQYF; CDR3 DNA: TGTGCCAGCAGTGACTCCAGCGTCCAAGAGACCCAGTACTTC
D gene: .; V gene: TRBV10-3; CDR3 length: 13; J gene: TRBJ2-5; clone size: .; CDR3 protein: CAISDGYQETQYF; CDR3 DNA: TGTGCCATCAGTGACGGGTACCAAGAGACCCAGTACTTC
D gene: .; V gene: TRBV11-2; CDR3 length: 12; J gene: TRBJ2-1; clone size: .; CDR3 protein: CASSALLGEQFF; CDR3 DNA: TGTGCCAGCAGCGCCCTCCTCGGGGAGCAGTTCTTC
D gene: .; V gene: TRBV6-6; CDR3 length: 13; J gene: TRBJ1-2; clone size: .; CDR3 protein: CASRGTGNYGYTF; CDR3 DNA: TGTGCCAGCAGGGGCACAGGGAACTATGGCTACACCTTC
D gene: .; V gene: TRBV28; CDR3 length: 15; J gene: TRBJ1-5; clone size: .; CDR3 protein: CASSPWDGYNQPQHF; CDR3 DNA: TGTGCCAGCAGTCCCTGGGACGGCTACAATCAGCCCCAGCATTTT
D gene: .; V gene: TRBV19; CDR3 length: 15; J gene: TRBJ1-4; clone size: .; CDR3 protein: CASNPTGTYTEKLFF; CDR3 DNA: TGTGCCAGTAACCCGACCGGGACCTATACTGAAAAACTGTTTTTT
D gene: .; V gene: TRBV4-1; CDR3 length: 15; J gene: TRBJ1-5; clone size: .; CDR3 protein: CASSRTEDSNQPQHF; CDR3 DNA: TGCGCCAGCAGCCGGACTGAAGATAGCAATCAGCCCCAGCATTTT
D gene: .; V gene: TRBV12-5; CDR3 length: 15; J gene: TRBJ2-1; clone size: .; CDR3 protein: CASGLGQSSYNEQFF; CDR3 DNA: TGTGCTAGTGGTTTGGGGCAAAGCTCCTACAATGAGCAGTTCTTC
D gene: .; V gene: TRBV7-6; CDR3 length: 14; J gene: TRBJ2-5; clone size: .; CDR3 protein: CASSLGLAQETQYF; CDR3 DNA: TGTGCCAGCAGCTTAGGATTAGCGCAAGAGACCCAGTACTTC
D gene: .; V gene: TRBV30; CDR3 length: 13; J gene: TRBJ1-1; clone size: .; CDR3 protein: CAWSGAPNTEAFF; CDR3 DNA: TGTGCCTGGAGTGGGGCCCCCAACACTGAAGCTTTCTTT
D gene: .; V gene: TRBV19; CDR3 length: 13; J gene: TRBJ1-3; clone size: .; CDR3 protein: CASSRGPGNTIYF; CDR3 DNA: TGTGCCAGTAGTCGGGGACCTGGAAACACCATATATTTT
D gene: .; V gene: TRBV6-6; CDR3 length: 12; J gene: TRBJ2-1; clone size: .; CDR3 protein: CASSYAQREQFF; CDR3 DNA: TGTGCCAGCAGTTACGCACAGCGCGAGCAGTTCTTC
D gene: TRBD1; V gene: TRBV28; CDR3 length: 14; J gene: TRBJ1-1; clone size: .; CDR3 protein: CASSQGDMNTEAFF; CDR3 DNA: TGTGCCAGCAGCCAGGGGGACATGAACACTGAAGCTTTCTTT
D gene: TRBD2; V gene: TRBV27; CDR3 length: 15; J gene: TRBJ2-2; clone size: .; CDR3 protein: CASSFTSDAAGELFF; CDR3 DNA: TGTGCCAGCAGTTTTACTAGCGACGCGGCCGGGGAGCTGTTTTTT
D gene: .; V gene: TRBV28; CDR3 length: 11; J gene: TRBJ2-7; clone size: .; CDR3 protein: CASSFGESRYF; CDR3 DNA: TGTGCCAGCAGTTTTGGGGAGAGCAGGTACTTC
D gene: TRBD1; V gene: TRBV7-2; CDR3 length: 14; J gene: TRBJ2-7; clone size: .; CDR3 protein: CASSYRDSVAEQYF; CDR3 DNA: TGTGCCAGCAGCTACCGGGACAGCGTAGCGGAGCAGTACTTC
D gene: TRBD1; V gene: TRBV10-3; CDR3 length: 15; J gene: TRBJ2-1; clone size: .; CDR3 protein: CAISESGTGNNEQFF; CDR3 DNA: TGTGCCATCAGTGAGTCCGGGACAGGGAACAATGAGCAGTTCTTC
D gene: .; V gene: TRBV19; CDR3 length: 12; J gene: TRBJ1-5; clone size: .; CDR3 protein: CASSIEGQPQHF; CDR3 DNA: TGTGCCAGTAGTATAGAAGGACAGCCCCAGCATTTT
D gene: .; V gene: TRBV15; CDR3 length: 13; J gene: TRBJ2-3; clone size: .; CDR3 protein: CATRTTSTDTQYF; CDR3 DNA: TGTGCCACCAGGACAACTAGCACAGATACGCAGTATTTT
D gene: TRBD1; V gene: TRBV28; CDR3 length: 15; J gene: TRBJ2-7; clone size: .; CDR3 protein: CASNLRDRGNYEQYF; CDR3 DNA: TGTGCCAGCAACCTCCGGGACAGGGGAAACTACGAGCAGTACTTC
D gene: .; V gene: TRBV25-1; CDR3 length: 14; J gene: TRBJ2-2; clone size: once; CDR3 protein: CASSGNANTGELFF; CDR3 DNA: TGTGCCAGCAGCGGGAACGCCAACACCGGGGAGCTGTTTTTT
D gene: .; V gene: TRBV28; CDR3 length: 16; J gene: TRBJ1-6; clone size: .; CDR3 protein: CASSWSTRTDNSPLHF; CDR3 DNA: TGTGCCAGCAGTTGGTCGACAAGGACCGATAATTCACCCCTCCACTTT
D gene: .; V gene: TRBV7-3; CDR3 length: 14; J gene: TRBJ2-3; clone size: .; CDR3 protein: CASSKAFGQDTQYF; CDR3 DNA: TGTGCCAGCAGCAAGGCCTTCGGCCAAGATACGCAGTATTTT
D gene: TRBD1; V gene: TRBV30; CDR3 length: 16; J gene: TRBJ2-3; clone size: .; CDR3 protein: CAWNTFRDRAVDTQYF; CDR3 DNA: TGTGCCTGGAATACCTTCCGGGACAGGGCGGTAGATACGCAGTATTTT
D gene: TRBD1; V gene: TRBV13; CDR3 length: 15; J gene: TRBJ1-2; clone size: .; CDR3 protein: CASSSRQGGHYGYTF; CDR3 DNA: TGTGCCAGCAGCTCCCGACAGGGGGGCCACTATGGCTACACCTTC
D gene: .; V gene: TRBV9; CDR3 length: 15; J gene: TRBJ1-5; clone size: .; CDR3 protein: CASSVGQGRDQPQHF; CDR3 DNA: TGTGCCAGCAGCGTAGGCCAGGGACGGGATCAGCCCCAGCATTTT
D gene: TRBD1; V gene: TRBV28; CDR3 length: 17; J gene: TRBJ2-3; clone size: .; CDR3 protein: CASSGVGQGELTDTQYF; CDR3 DNA: TGTGCCAGCAGCGGCGTGGGACAGGGCGAACTTACAGATACGCAGTATTTT
D gene: .; V gene: TRBV28; CDR3 length: 11; J gene: TRBJ2-1; clone size: .; CDR3 protein: CASGFALGQFF; CDR3 DNA: TGTGCCAGTGGTTTTGCCCTTGGCCAGTTCTTC
D gene: .; V gene: TRBV5-4; CDR3 length: 15; J gene: TRBJ2-1; clone size: .; CDR3 protein: CASRDVGDPSNEQFF; CDR3 DNA: TGTGCCAGCAGAGACGTAGGTGACCCATCCAATGAGCAGTTCTTC
D gene: .; V gene: TRBV18; CDR3 length: 15; J gene: TRBJ2-7; clone size: .; CDR3 protein: CASSPGSTATYEQYF; CDR3 DNA: TGTGCCAGCTCACCAGGGTCTACAGCTACCTACGAGCAGTACTTC
D gene: TRBD2; V gene: TRBV10-3; CDR3 length: 16; J gene: TRBJ2-3; clone size: .; CDR3 protein: CAISVGLAGTTDTQYF; CDR3 DNA: TGTGCCATCAGTGTAGGGCTAGCGGGAACGACAGATACGCAGTATTTT
D gene: TRBD1; V gene: TRBV5-6; CDR3 length: 17; J gene: TRBJ1-6; clone size: once; CDR3 protein: CASSLDRGGSYNSPLHF; CDR3 DNA: TGTGCCAGCAGCTTGGACAGGGGAGGCTCCTATAATTCACCCCTCCACTTT
D gene: TRBD1; V gene: TRBV4-3; CDR3 length: 16; J gene: TRBJ2-1; clone size: .; CDR3 protein: CASSQSPGTANNEQFF; CDR3 DNA: TGCGCCAGCAGCCAATCTCCCGGGACAGCTAACAATGAGCAGTTCTTC
D gene: TRBD2; V gene: TRBV2; CDR3 length: 16; J gene: TRBJ2-1; clone size: .; CDR3 protein: CASSDRASGGYNEQFF; CDR3 DNA: TGTGCCAGCAGCGACCGGGCTAGCGGGGGGTACAATGAGCAGTTCTTC
D gene: .; V gene: TRBV7-2; CDR3 length: 16; J gene: TRBJ2-2; clone size: .; CDR3 protein: CASSPSSVLNTGELFF; CDR3 DNA: TGTGCCAGCAGCCCCAGCTCCGTTCTGAACACCGGGGAGCTGTTTTTT
D gene: .; V gene: TRBV20-1; CDR3 length: 11; J gene: TRBJ2-3; clone size: .; CDR3 protein: CSALRVDTQYF; CDR3 DNA: TGCAGTGCCCTGAGGGTGGATACGCAGTATTTT
D gene: TRBD1; V gene: TRBV9; CDR3 length: 13; J gene: TRBJ2-1; clone size: once; CDR3 protein: CASSVTPGQGQFF; CDR3 DNA: TGTGCCAGCAGCGTAACCCCCGGACAGGGACAATTCTTC
D gene: .; V gene: TRBV7-6; CDR3 length: 15; J gene: TRBJ1-3; clone size: few; CDR3 protein: CASSLASLSGNTIYF; CDR3 DNA: TGTGCCAGCAGCTTAGCCTCCCTCTCTGGAAACACCATATATTTT
D gene: .; V gene: TRBV28; CDR3 length: 14; J gene: TRBJ1-1; clone size: .; CDR3 protein: CASSLMPRRGEAFF; CDR3 DNA: TGTGCCAGCAGTCTTATGCCCCGTAGGGGCGAAGCTTTCTTT
D gene: .; V gene: TRBV7-8; CDR3 length: 11; J gene: TRBJ2-5; clone size: .; CDR3 protein: CASSFGETQYF; CDR3 DNA: TGTGCCAGCAGCTTTGGAGAGACCCAGTACTTC
D gene: TRBD1; V gene: TRBV4-1; CDR3 length: 11; J gene: TRBJ1-1; clone size: .; CDR3 protein: CASSPGTGAFF; CDR3 DNA: TGCGCCAGCAGCCCGGGGACAGGAGCTTTCTTT